The 22 T cell receptor beta chains below were found in one sample sequenced in a study of Graves' ophthalmopathy and Graves' hyperthyroidism. Investigators amplified TCR beta CDR3 regions from RNA transcripts. Second-round multiplex PCR came after a first-round RT-PCR that employed HTBI primers. One entry per CDR3 protein, called by TCRdb with MiXCR from the multiplex PCR reads. The profile shows about 1.2 million distinct CDR3 sequences, about 40% of them singletons. Sequenced: peripheral blood or thyroid tissue (not recorded which). The receptors derive from an adult man with Graves' hyperthyroidism.

In this sample, this clonotype turned up a few times. The rearrangement uses TRBV28 and TRBJ2-7, with a tentative D call TRBD2 (5 bases). Per germline, CDR1 MDHEN and CDR2 SYDVKM. Trimming stripped 4 bases from V and 2 bases from J, with 15 bases between. CDR3 length equals 15 residues. CDR3 nucleotide sequence: TGTGCCAGCAGTTCGGGGATCAACGCCGCCTACGAGCAGTACTTC. Translating gives CASSSGINAAYEQYF.

This clonotype came up once. A much larger clone differs from this one at a single base, so this may be a read error. The chain is built from TRBV20-1 and TRBJ2-5; D gene uncertain. The CDR3 is 13 residues long. Germline loops: CDR1 DFQATT, CDR2 SNEGSKA (reference sequence). Deletions cut 6 bases from V and 5 bases from J, with 16 bases between. CDR3 sequence (DNA): TGCAGTGCAGAAGGGCGAGCTCAGGAGACCCAGTACTTC. Amino acids: CSAEGRAQETQYF.

The chain carries TRBV9 and TRBJ1-2; perhaps TRBD1 as D (6 bases). Trimming left V 2 bases short and J 4 bases short, with 27 bases between. The CDR3 is 19 residues long. Looked up from germline, CDR1 is SGDLS and CDR2 is YYNGEE. The CDR3 nucleotides read TGTGCCAGCAGCGTTGGAGGAGCCGTTGGGCAGGGGATTCGCTATGGCTACACCTTC. Translated, it gives CASSVGGAVGQGIRYGYTF.

The V and J genes are TRBV29-1 and TRBJ1-4; D is perhaps TRBD1 (6 bases). Germline V gene data show CDR1 as SQVTM and CDR2 as ANQGSEA. V shed 4 bases and J shed 13 bases, with 13 bases lying between them. The CDR3 has 11 amino acids. The CDR3 sequence: CSVVTGRVLFF. CDR3 coding DNA: TGCAGCGTTGTTACAGGGAGGGTACTGTTTTTT.

This clonotype was recorded at least ten times. This chain links TRBV6-5 with TRBJ2-7, with TRBD2 as a possible D gene (5 bases). V dropped 5 bases and J dropped 4 bases, with 15 bases sitting between them. In germline, CDR1 is MNHEY, CDR2 SVGAGI. The CDR3 consists of 14 residues. CDR3 residues: CASSPGGRLYEQYF. Written as DNA, the CDR3 is TGTGCCAGCAGTCCCGGAGGCAGGCTGTACGAGCAGTACTTC.

The table lists this clonotype with many counts. The CDR3 loop reads CASTQFGTGANVLTF. CDR3 DNA sequence: TGTGCCAGCACCCAGTTTGGGACTGGGGCCAACGTCCTGACTTTC. This rearrangement joins TRBV4-2 to TRBJ2-6; D is ambiguous. V was shortened by 7 bases and J by 2 bases, with 12 bases between the two germline ends. Germline V gene lookup returns CDR1 LGHNA and CDR2 YNFKEQ. CDR3 length: 15 residues.

This sequence joins TRBV12-3 or TRBV12-4 and TRBJ2-2; 7 bases match TRBD1. The CDR3 consists of 17 residues. Trimming removed 5 bases from V and 4 bases from J; junction bases left unmatched: 13. CDR3 in DNA: TGTGCCAGCAGTCTGTCACCGGGACAGTTCCCCACCGGGGAGCTGTTTTTT. Protein: CASSLSPGQFPTGELFF.

This clonotype was observed many times. The CDR3 region is CASSLDGSLYEQYF. The DNA for the CDR3 is TGTGCCAGCAGCTTGGACGGGAGTCTCTACGAGCAGTACTTC. This sequence joins TRBV5-8 and TRBJ2-7, with D perhaps TRBD2 (6 bases). This CDR3 spans 14 amino acids. Trimming cost V 0 bases and J 3 bases, with 10 bases left between them. Germline V gene sequence: CDR1 SGHTS, CDR2 YDEGEE.

This clonotype was detected a few times. The chain combines TRBV9 with TRBJ2-7; the match to TRBD2 covers 11 bases. The CDR3 totals 15 residues. Trimming removed 1 base from V and 3 bases from J; junction bases left unmatched: 3. The germline V gene has CDR1 SGDLS and CDR2 YYNGEE. CDR3 sequence reads: CASSVTSGSLYEQYF. CDR3 DNA sequence: TGTGCCAGCAGCGTAACTAGCGGGAGCCTCTACGAGCAGTACTTC.

This clonotype was detected many times. This rearrangement joins TRBV29-1 to TRBJ2-2; 8 nucleotides align to TRBD1. V was pared by 6 bases and J by 7 bases, with 16 bases of the junction left unmatched. The V gene's germline CDR1 is SQVTM and CDR2 ANQGSEA. The length of the CDR3 is 16 residues. In DNA, the CDR3 is TGCAGCGTCGATGTTGGGGGGACAGGTCGGAACGGGGAGCTGTTTTTT. Its protein product is CSVDVGGTGRNGELFF.

This clonotype has ten or more counts. The V call is TRBV10-2, the J call TRBJ1-2; no reliable D call. The CDR3 is made up of 12 amino acids. In germline, CDR1 is WSHSY, CDR2 SAAADI. V was pared by 6 bases and J by 3 bases, with 8 bases between. CDR3 sequence: CASRDGDYGYTF. The CDR3 DNA reads as TGCGCCAGCAGGGACGGAGACTATGGCTACACCTTC.

The chain recombines TRBV25-1 with TRBJ1-6; D is possibly TRBD1 (5 bases). Germline loops: CDR1 MGHDK, CDR2 SYGVNS. This CDR3 has 13 residues. With 8 bases removed from V and 5 bases from J, the gap between germline ends came to 10 bases. In DNA, the CDR3 is TGTGCCAGCCTGACAGAGAATAATTCACCCCTCCACTTT. It is translated as CASLTENNSPLHF.

The V call is TRBV5-1, the J call TRBJ1-2; D ambiguous. CDR1 is SGHRS and CDR2 is YFSETQ in the germline V gene. CDR3 size: 13 residues. The V end lost 4 bases, the J end lost 5 bases, and 12 bases lay between the germline ends. The CDR3 reads CASSPDGEYGYTF. The CDR3 DNA reads as TGCGCCAGCAGCCCGGACGGGGAATATGGCTACACCTTC.

This clonotype was counted many times. V is TRBV20-1 and J is TRBJ1-5, with D hard to call. The germline V and J ends were trimmed by 6 bases and 1 base, with 16 bases remaining between them. There are 15 residues in the CDR3. The germline V gene has CDR1 DFQATT and CDR2 SNEGSKA (reference sequence). The CDR3: CSAGRSRLSNQPQHF. The CDR3 region has the DNA TGCAGTGCGGGGAGAAGCAGATTGAGCAATCAGCCCCAGCATTTT.

There are many counts of this clonotype. V and J are TRBV2 and TRBJ1-5; 8 positions match TRBD1. This CDR3 contains 16 residues. From germline, CDR1 is SNHLY and CDR2 FYNNEI. Germline trimming cut 6 bases from V and 7 bases from J; bases unmatched to any gene: 14. The CDR3 loop is CASRKRAGQGRQPQHF. The DNA for the CDR3 is TGTGCCAGCAGGAAGAGGGCTGGACAGGGACGGCAGCCCCAGCATTTT.

This clonotype has more than one count but fewer than ten. This chain uses TRBV4-1 with TRBJ2-7; TRBD1 agrees at 9 bases. Germline CDR1 is MGHRA and CDR2 is YSYEKL. V was clipped by 3 bases and J by 0 bases; unmatched bases: 6. The CDR3 runs 16 residues. The CDR3 reads CASSHEGQGSSYEQYF. CDR3 sequence (DNA): TGCGCCAGCAGCCACGAGGGACAGGGTAGCTCCTACGAGCAGTACTTC.

CDR3 bases: TGCAGCGTTGAACAACGGCCAGGGACAGGGAACACCGGGGAGCTGTTTTTT. It is translated as CSVEQRPGTGNTGELFF. V usage is TRBV29-1 and J usage is TRBJ2-2, with 8 bases that match TRBD1. The germline V gene has CDR1 SQVTM and CDR2 ANQGSEA. The CDR3 extends over 17 amino acids. Trimming cost V 2 bases and J 1 base; bases outside gene matches: 9.

The chain recombines TRBV20-1 with TRBJ1-6; possibly TRBD1 for D (6 bases). The CDR3 is 16 amino acids. The germline CDR1 and CDR2 sequences are DFQATT and SNEGSKA (reference sequence). V lost 1 base and J lost 4, with 14 bases in between. CDR3 sequence: CSARAGTRIYNSPLHF. The CDR3 bases are TGCAGTGCTAGAGCAGGGACACGCATTTATAATTCACCCCTCCACTTT.

The table lists this clonotype with many counts. J is TRBJ1-1 and V is TRBV20-1, with 10 bases lining up with TRBD1. CDR3 size: 13 residues. CDR1 DFQATT and CDR2 SNEGSKA come from the germline V gene (reference sequence). V shed 3 bases and J 11 bases; nucleotides not matched to a gene: 9. Here the CDR3 DNA reads TGCAGTGCTAGGCGAGCCGGGACAGGGGACGCTTTCTTT. Translated, it gives CSARRAGTGDAFF.

This clonotype was detected ten times or more. The chain recombines TRBV5-6 with TRBJ1-5; D remains unclear. The germline V gene has CDR1 SGHDT and CDR2 YYEEEE. There are 13 residues in the CDR3. With 0 bases removed from V and 6 bases from J, the gap between germline ends came to 7 bases. This CDR3 reads CASSLEVGQPQHF. The CDR3 bases are TGTGCCAGCAGCTTGGAGGTTGGTCAGCCCCAGCATTTT. Full variable domain (outside the CDR3, taken from reference TRBV5-6 and TRBJ1-5): DAGVTQSPTHLIKTRGQQVTLRCSPKSGHDTVSWYQQALGQGPQFIFQYYEEEERQRGNFPDRFSGHQFPNYSSELNVNALLLGDSALYLCASSLEVGQPQHFGDGTRLSIL.

This clonotype was detected many times. This chain links TRBV20-1 with TRBJ1-4; TRBD1 is a possible D gene (6 bases). The germline V gene has CDR1 DFQATT and CDR2 SNEGSKA (reference sequence). This CDR3 has 13 residues. Trimming took 0 bases from V and 7 from J, leaving 9 bases between them. CDR3 DNA sequence: TGCAGTGCTAGAGAGGGGGGCCCTGAAAAACTGTTTTTT. Residues: CSAREGGPEKLFF.

The V and J genes are TRBV10-3 and TRBJ2-7; 7 positions agree with TRBD2. With 10 bases clipped from V and 5 bases from J, the junction kept 20 bases outside the gene matches. CDR3 length: 16 amino acids. Germline V gene data show CDR1 as ENHRY and CDR2 as SYGVKD. The CDR3 protein is CASREGAGPGGHEQYF. The CDR3 DNA follows: TGTGCCAGCAGGGAGGGAGCGGGACCCGGCGGGCACGAGCAGTACTTC.